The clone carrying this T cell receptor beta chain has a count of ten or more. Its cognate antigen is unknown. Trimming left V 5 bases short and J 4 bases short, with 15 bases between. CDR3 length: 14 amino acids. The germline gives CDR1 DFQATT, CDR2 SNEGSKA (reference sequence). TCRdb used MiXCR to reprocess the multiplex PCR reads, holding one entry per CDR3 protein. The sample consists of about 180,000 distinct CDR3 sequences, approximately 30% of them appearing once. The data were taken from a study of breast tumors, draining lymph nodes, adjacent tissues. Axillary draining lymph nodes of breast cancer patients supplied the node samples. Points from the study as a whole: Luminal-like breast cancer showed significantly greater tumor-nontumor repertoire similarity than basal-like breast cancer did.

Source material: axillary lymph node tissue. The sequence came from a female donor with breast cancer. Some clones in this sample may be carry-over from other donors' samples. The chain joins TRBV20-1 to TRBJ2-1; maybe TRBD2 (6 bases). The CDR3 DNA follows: TGCAGTGCTCCAACCGGGACTCAATACAATGAGCAGTTCTTC. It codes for CSAPTGTQYNEQFF.